This T cell receptor beta chain was sequenced during a study of blood T cell repertoires in COVID-19. Study context: T cells, B-cell-depleted T cells, or PBMCs provided the cDNA or gDNA that served as material.

Source study methods: Amplified reference gene primers provided the basis for estimating nucleated cell counts. TCRdb's table, derived via immunoSEQ multiplex PCR, lists solely in-frame clones and lacks some. That table supplies the V and J calls and clone size; D and trimming were determined from the DNA. The sample lists about 150,000 clones; around nine tenths were seen once. The CDR3 consists of 17 residues. With V trimmed by 1 base and J by 7 bases, 7 bases remained unmatched. The germline gives CDR1 SGHTA, CDR2 FQGNSA. The rearrangement links TRBV7-2 to TRBJ2-1; 13 nucleotides line up with TRBD2. Specimen: peripheral blood. This TCR came from a woman aged 50 to 65 with active or convalescent COVID-19. CDR3 region: CASSLGGGTSGMNEQFF. The CDR3, as DNA: TGTGCCAGCAGCTTAGGGGGGGGGACTAGCGGGATGAATGAGCAGTTCTTC.